This TCR beta chain was recorded in a study of control samples from healthy donors and cancer patients. Data came from immunoSEQ multiplex PCR; TCRdb stores just in-frame clones and leaves some out. The sample lists tens of thousands of clones; 84% were seen once. This CDR3 is 17 amino acids long. Germline CDR1 reads LNHDA; CDR2 reads SQIVND (reference sequence). V shed 6 bases and J shed 3 bases, with 20 bases lying between them. This sequence joins TRBV19 and TRBJ2-2; maybe TRBD1 (6 bases). Sequenced sample: PBMCs. This TCR was recovered from a woman aged 50 to 60 with lung cancer. CDR3 DNA sequence: TGTGCCAGTAGACCGAGAGAGGGACACCTTGACACCGGGGAGCTGTTTTTT. Amino acids: CASRPREGHLDTGELFF. The variable domain in full, with the rest retrieved from reference TRBV19 and TRBJ2-2, is DGGITQSPKYLFRKEGQNVTLSCEQNLNHDAMYWYRQDPGQGLRLIYYSQIVNDFQKGDIAEGYSVSREKKESFPLTVTSAQKNPTAFYLCASRPREGHLDTGELFFGEGSRLTVL.